This T cell receptor (beta chain) stems from a study of cytotoxic CD8 clonotypes in ibrutinib-treated CLL. Only a few counts were recorded for this clone. The assay was immunoSEQ multiplex PCR, and TCRdb's table has in-frame clones only and misses some. The sample consists of 150,000 to 200,000 clones, 88% of them appearing once. The CDR3 extends over 13 amino acids. CDR1 MGHRA and CDR2 YSYEKL come from the germline V gene. V was shortened by 4 bases and J by 5 bases, with 11 bases between the two germline ends. The V call is TRBV4-1, the J call TRBJ1-1; D remains unclear. This TCR came from a human donor with chronic lymphocytic leukemia. This sample comprised PBMCs, obtained at disease progression, from a patient treated with ibrutinib. The CDR3 is CASSLRRETEAFF. The CDR3 bases are TGCGCCAGCAGCCTGAGGAGAGAAACTGAAGCTTTCTTT.